This T cell receptor beta chain was recovered during a study of shared clonotypes between healthy human individuals. Losses at the gene ends were 8 bases for V and 5 bases for J; bases not matched to a gene: 8. The V gene's germline CDR1 is SQVTM and CDR2 ANQGSEA. The CDR3 covers 13 residues. Clones were sequenced by immunoSEQ multiplex PCR, and TCRdb holds only the in-frame ones, with some missing. The sample holds 1.5 million to 2.5 million clones, about 94% seen once. Cells designated naive CD8 were CD45RO-negative and were positively selected for CCR7, with terminally differentiated effector memory CD45RA+ cells excluded.

The rearrangement joins TRBV29-1 to TRBJ2-1; 8 bases agree with TRBD1. The TCR originated in a man between 18 and 35 years old in good health. Sequenced: naive CD8+ T cells sorted from blood. This CDR3 reads CSFTGGINNEQFF. The DNA for the CDR3 is TGCAGCTTTACAGGGGGTATTAACAATGAGCAGTTCTTC.